The sequence of this T cell receptor (beta chain) was determined in a study of shared clonotypes between healthy human individuals. Study details: Three plates were used per donor for CD4 naive, three for CD4 memory, two for CD8 naive and one for CD8 memory.

Study-wide results and caveats: What naive subsets generally showed was a larger estimated richness than memory subsets showed. It was the non-shared clonotypes that had lower generation probabilities than clonotypes shared by all four donors.

Terminally differentiated effector memory CD45RA+ cells were excluded from the naive CD8 cells, which were CD45RO-negative and positively selected for CCR7. TCRdb's table, derived via immunoSEQ multiplex PCR, lists solely in-frame clones and lacks some. The sample has about 800,000 clones, around 96% seen once. Germline CDR1 is MNHEY and CDR2 is SVGAGI. The trim removed 6 bases at V and 2 bases at J, leaving 8 bases unmatched. The CDR3 spans 15 residues. In the case of this clone: What it binds is not known.

The source of this sequence is a man younger than 45 in good health. Sequenced material: naive CD8+ T cells sorted from blood. V usage is TRBV6-5 and J usage is TRBJ2-3; 7 nucleotides align to TRBD1. CDR3 protein: CASRTGTETTDTQYF. CDR3 in DNA: TGTGCCAGCAGAACCGGGACAGAGACCACAGATACGCAGTATTTT.